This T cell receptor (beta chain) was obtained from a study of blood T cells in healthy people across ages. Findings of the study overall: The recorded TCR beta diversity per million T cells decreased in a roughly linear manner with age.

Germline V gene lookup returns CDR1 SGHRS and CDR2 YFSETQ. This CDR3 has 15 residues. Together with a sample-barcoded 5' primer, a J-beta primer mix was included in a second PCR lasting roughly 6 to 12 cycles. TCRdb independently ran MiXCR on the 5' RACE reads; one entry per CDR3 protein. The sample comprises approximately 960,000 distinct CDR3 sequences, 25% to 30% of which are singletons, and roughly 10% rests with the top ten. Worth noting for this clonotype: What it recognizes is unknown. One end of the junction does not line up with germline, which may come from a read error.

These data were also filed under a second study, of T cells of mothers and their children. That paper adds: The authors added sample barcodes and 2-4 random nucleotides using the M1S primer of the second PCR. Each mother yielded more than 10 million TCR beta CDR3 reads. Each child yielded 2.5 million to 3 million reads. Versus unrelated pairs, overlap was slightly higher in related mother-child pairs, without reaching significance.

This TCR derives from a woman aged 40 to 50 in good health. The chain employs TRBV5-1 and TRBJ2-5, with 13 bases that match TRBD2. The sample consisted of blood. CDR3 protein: CTSSLGTSGKETQYF. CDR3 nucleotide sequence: TGCACCAGCAGCTTGGGGACTAGCGGGAAAGAGACCCAGTACTTC. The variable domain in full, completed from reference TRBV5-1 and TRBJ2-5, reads KAGVTQTPRYLIKTRGQQVTLSCSPISGHRSVSWYQQTPGQGLQFLFEYFSETQRNKGNFPGRFSGRQFSNSRSEMNVSTLELGDSALYLCTSSLGTSGKETQYFGPGTRLLVL.